This TCR beta chain derives from a study of technical replicates of blood from several donors. Germline lookup yields CDR1 SEHNR and CDR2 FQNEAQ (reference sequence). The CDR3 spans 15 residues. V shed 5 bases and J shed 1 base, with 14 bases lying between them. TCRdb's table, derived via immunoSEQ multiplex PCR, lists solely in-frame clones and lacks some. The sample yields 100,000 or so clones, approximately 93% seen once. The chain recombines TRBV7-9 with TRBJ1-1, with D possibly TRBD1 on 6 matching bases. The clonotype comes from a human donor in good health. Sequencing was performed on T cells isolated from PBMCs. CDR3 sequence: CASSPTGTGNTEAFF. In DNA, the CDR3 is TGTGCCAGCAGCCCTACAGGGACGGGGAACACTGAAGCTTTCTTT.